The 28 T cell receptor beta chains reported below all come from one sample, sequenced in a study of shared clonotypes between healthy human individuals. CD8 cells classed as naive were CD45RO-negative and positively selected for CCR7, excluding terminally differentiated effector memory CD45RA+ cells. Repertoires were generated with immunoSEQ multiplex PCR, while TCRdb's copy carries only in-frame clones and drops some. The sample comprises about 1,900,000 clones, approximately 95% of which are singletons, and more than 0.9% rests with the top ten. Material: naive CD8+ T cells sorted from blood. These receptors were taken from a man between 18 and 35 years old in good health.

The V gene is TRBV9, the J gene TRBJ2-3; D is perhaps TRBD2 (6 bases). Germline V gives CDR1 SGDLS, CDR2 YYNGEE. Trimming took 7 bases from V and 4 from J, leaving 28 bases between them. The CDR3 runs 18 residues. CDR3 protein: CASADYPGMGGGPDTQYF. The CDR3 DNA reads TGTGCCAGCGCCGACTACCCCGGGATGGGGGGAGGCCCAGATACGCAGTATTTT. The whole variable domain, remainder taken from reference TRBV9 and TRBJ2-3, is DSGVTQTPKHLITATGQRVTLRCSPRSGDLSVYWYQQSLDQGLQFLIQYYNGEERAKGNILERFSAQQFPDLHSELNLSSLELGDSALYFCASADYPGMGGGPDTQYFGPGTRLTVL.

The V and J genes are TRBV7-6 and TRBJ2-7; 7 bases are a match to TRBD1. CDR1 is SGHVS and CDR2 is FNYEAQ in the germline V gene. The CDR3 is made up of 13 amino acids. The V segment lost 2 bases and the J segment 4 bases; nucleotides outside the gene matches: 2. In nucleotides, the CDR3 is TGTGCCAGCAGCTTAAGGGGGCAGTACGAGCAGTACTTC. It yields the protein CASSLRGQYEQYF.

This chain connects TRBV6-6 to TRBJ1-1; unclear D gene. The ends were cut back, 0 bases at V and 7 bases at J, with 12 bases in the middle. Germline-derived CDR1 and CDR2 are MNHNY and SVGAGI (reference sequence). The CDR3 loop spans 14 amino acids. The CDR3 loop reads CASSYSDPASEAFF. In DNA form, the CDR3 reads TGTGCCAGCAGTTACTCGGATCCGGCCAGTGAAGCTTTCTTT.

This chain links TRBV15 with TRBJ2-2; the D is unclear. The V end lost 0 bases, the J end lost 6 bases, and 2 bases lay between the germline ends. This CDR3 comprises 12 residues. The V gene's germline CDR1 is LNHNV and CDR2 YYDKDF (reference sequence). Written as DNA, the CDR3 is TGTGCCACCAGCAGAGACGCCGGGGAGCTGTTTTTT. Amino acids: CATSRDAGELFF.

The chain carries TRBV7-9 and TRBJ2-1; 10 nucleotides line up with TRBD1. Germline assignment: CDR1 SEHNR and CDR2 FQNEAQ (reference sequence). CDR3 length equals 15 residues. V was clipped by 3 bases and J by 7 bases; unmatched bases: 6. CDR3 sequence: CASSLGQGSRNEQFF. CDR3 coding DNA: TGTGCCAGCAGCTTGGGACAGGGGAGCAGGAATGAGCAGTTCTTC. The variable domain in full, with the rest retrieved from reference TRBV7-9 and TRBJ2-1, is DTGVSQNPRHKITKRGQNVTFRCDPISEHNRLYWYRQTLGQGPEFLTYFQNEAQLEKSRLLSDRFSAERPKGSFSTLEIQRTEQGDSAMYLCASSLGQGSRNEQFFGPGTRLTVL.

The rearrangement joins TRBV4-2 to TRBJ1-1; no clear D gene. There are 15 residues in the CDR3. V shed 0 bases and J shed 1 base, with 9 bases lying between them. Germline assignment: CDR1 LGHNA and CDR2 YNFKEQ. As DNA, the CDR3 is TGTGCCAGCAGCCAAGAACTGGTATCGAACACTGAAGCTTTCTTT. Its protein product is CASSQELVSNTEAFF.

The V call is TRBV5-1, the J call TRBJ2-2; 9 nucleotides line up with TRBD1. Trimming at V came to 4 bases and at J to 0 bases, leaving 7 bases not matched to a gene. The length of the CDR3 is 17 residues. Germline V gene lookup returns CDR1 SGHRS and CDR2 YFSETQ. The CDR3, as DNA: TGCGCCAGCAGCCCCGGACAGGGGCTAGCGAACACCGGGGAGCTGTTTTTT. Amino acids: CASSPGQGLANTGELFF.

The chain recombines TRBV6-6 with TRBJ2-7, with D unclear. The CDR3 is 16 amino acids. The V and J ends lost 6 bases and 4 bases respectively, with 22 bases between them. Per germline, CDR1 MNHNY and CDR2 SVGAGI (reference sequence). CDR3 sequence reads: CASSLSEFRVGYEQYF. CDR3 bases: TGTGCCAGCAGCCTCTCCGAGTTTCGGGTGGGATACGAGCAGTACTTC.

This clone was counted a single time. The chain employs TRBV12-5 and TRBJ1-3; 9 bases map to TRBD1. CDR1 is LGHNT and CDR2 is FRNRAP in the germline V gene. Germline trimming cut 4 bases from V and 4 bases from J; bases unmatched to any gene: 2. This CDR3 is 14 amino acids long. The CDR3 DNA sequence: TGTGCTAGTGGTTCCGGGACAGGGGGAAACACCATATATTTT. Its translation is CASGSGTGGNTIYF.

The rearrangement uses TRBV7-2 and TRBJ1-4, with D possibly TRBD1 on 6 matching bases. The CDR3 runs to 16 residues. Germline V gene sequence: CDR1 SGHTA, CDR2 FQGNSA. Between the trimmed V and J ends, which lost 5 bases and 7 bases, there was a span of 20 bases. CDR3 amino acids: CASSPTTGPRGEKLFF. CDR3 nucleotide sequence: TGTGCCAGCAGCCCTACGACAGGCCCCCGGGGTGAAAAACTGTTTTTT.

V and J are TRBV2 and TRBJ2-1; tentatively, D is TRBD1 or TRBD2 (5 bases each). V was trimmed by 8 bases and J by 7 bases, leaving 9 bases between them. This CDR3 has 11 residues. Germline V CDR1 and CDR2: SNHLY, FYNNEI. The CDR3 coding sequence is TGTGCCAGCTTAGAGGGGAATGAGCAGTTCTTC. It codes for CASLEGNEQFF.

This clone was seen only once. The V call is TRBV5-5, the J call TRBJ2-1, with D perhaps matching TRBD2 (6 bases). The CDR3 is 13 amino acids. Trimming pared 4 bases from V and 10 bases from J, leaving 15 bases between. Germline loops: CDR1 SGHKS, CDR2 YYEKEE (reference sequence). The CDR3 DNA sequence: TGTGCCAGCAGCCCTCCGGGACTTAAAGAGCAGTTCTTC. This translates into CASSPPGLKEQFF.

The count of this clone is one. The chain joins TRBV7-9 to TRBJ2-2; perhaps TRBD1 as D (5 bases). The CDR3 totals 13 residues. In germline, CDR1 is SEHNR, CDR2 FQNEAQ (reference sequence). Trimming removed 4 bases at V and 6 bases at J, with 9 bases between. CDR3 bases: TGTGCCAGCAGCTCACAGGTCCCCGGGGAGCTGTTTTTT. It encodes CASSSQVPGELFF.

V is TRBV5-1 and J is TRBJ2-1, with 14 positions matching TRBD2. CDR1 and CDR2 from the germline V gene are SGHRS and YFSETQ. This CDR3 contains 19 residues. V gave up 4 bases and J gave up 0 bases; unmatched junction bases: 9. This CDR3 reads CASSETGTSGGPSYNEQFF. CDR3 DNA: TGCGCCAGCAGCGAAACCGGGACTAGCGGGGGCCCCTCCTACAATGAGCAGTTCTTC.

The chain couples TRBV5-1 to TRBJ2-7; 9 bases fit TRBD1. Germline lookup yields CDR1 SGHRS and CDR2 YFSETQ. Germline trimming cut 0 bases from V and 7 bases from J; bases unmatched to any gene: 11. There are 16 residues in the CDR3. The CDR3 DNA sequence: TGCGCCAGCAGCTTGGAGCCACAGGGGGCTTTGGTGGAGCAGTACTTC. This codes for CASSLEPQGALVEQYF. Drawing the rest from reference TRBV5-1 and TRBJ2-7, the complete variable domain is KAGVTQTPRYLIKTRGQQVTLSCSPISGHRSVSWYQQTPGQGLQFLFEYFSETQRNKGNFPGRFSGRQFSNSRSEMNVSTLELGDSALYLCASSLEPQGALVEQYFGPGTRLTVT.

V gene TRBV11-2 combines with J gene TRBJ2-7; D is unclear. V was trimmed by 9 bases and J by 4 bases, leaving 7 bases between them. CDR1 is SGHAT, CDR2 FQNNGV, per germline. The CDR3 is 10 amino acids. CDR3 nucleotides: TGTGCCAGTGGGGATTACGAGCAGTACTTC. It is translated as CASGDYEQYF.

The rearrangement joins TRBV11-2 to TRBJ2-2, with D possibly called TRBD1 or TRBD2 (6 bases each). CDR1 and CDR2 (germline): SGHAT, FQNNGV. Trimming stripped 1 base from V and 7 bases from J, with 16 bases between. The CDR3 consists of 16 residues. The CDR3 nucleotides read TGTGCCAGCAGCTTAGGGATTCGGGGGCTCGACGGGGAGCTGTTTTTT. It specifies CASSLGIRGLDGELFF. Full variable domain (outside the CDR3, taken from reference TRBV11-2 and TRBJ2-2): EAGVAQSPRYKIIEKRQSVAFWCNPISGHATLYWYQQILGQGPKLLIQFQNNGVVDDSQLPKDRFSAERLKGVDSTLKIQPAKLEDSAVYLCASSLGIRGLDGELFFGEGSRLTVL.

J is TRBJ2-7 and V is TRBV6-6; D may be TRBD1 (6 bases). Trimming removed 4 bases at V and 11 bases at J, with 15 bases between. Germline V lookup: CDR1 MNHNY, CDR2 SVGAGI (reference sequence). The CDR3 contains 12 residues. The CDR3 here is CASSSPGVMEYF. CDR3 DNA sequence: TGTGCCAGCAGTTCCCCAGGGGTTATGGAGTACTTC.

The rearrangement links TRBV15 to TRBJ2-7; TRBD2 matches 9 bases. Germline V lookup: CDR1 LNHNV, CDR2 YYDKDF (reference sequence). The CDR3 has 14 amino acids. V shed 5 bases, J shed 9 bases, and the junction held 11 bases outside the gene matches. The CDR3 spells CATSAGGEATRQYF. The CDR3 coding sequence is TGTGCCACCAGCGCGGGAGGGGAGGCCACTCGGCAGTACTTC. Full variable domain (rest looked up from reference TRBV15 and TRBJ2-7): DAMVIQNPRYQVTQFGKPVTLSCSQTLNHNVMYWYQQKSSQAPKLLFHYYDKDFNNEADTPDNFQSRRPNTSFCFLDIRSPGLGDTAMYLCATSAGGEATRQYFGPGTRLTVT.

The rearrangement links TRBV27 to TRBJ2-5, with D possibly TRBD2 on 6 matching bases. Per the germline V gene, CDR1 is MNHEY and CDR2 is SMNVEV (reference sequence). V gave up 9 bases and J gave up 3 bases, with 14 bases separating them. CDR3 length equals 13 residues. The CDR3 nucleotides read TGTGCCAGAGGGGTCCAGCGGGAAGAGACCCAGTACTTC. Its translation: CARGVQREETQYF.

As concerns this clone: At the DNA level, this CDR3 is encoded by other sequences in the same sample as well. This chain links TRBV7-9 with TRBJ2-1; D gene ambiguous. Germline CDR1 SEHNR, CDR2 FQNEAQ (reference sequence). Between the trimmed V and J ends, which lost 6 bases and 4 bases, there was a span of 10 bases. The CDR3 runs 13 residues. CDR3 in DNA: TGTGCCAGCAGTTCGACGGAGTACAATGAGCAGTTCTTC. Encoded protein: CASSSTEYNEQFF.

The chain uses TRBV27 and TRBJ1-2; 7 bases fit TRBD1. V was clipped by 4 bases and J by 4 bases; unmatched bases: 12. The CDR3 consists of 16 residues. The germline V gene has CDR1 MNHEY and CDR2 SMNVEV (reference sequence). In DNA form, the CDR3 reads TGTGCCAGCAGTTACTCTACAGGGGAAATTAGCTATGGCTACACCTTC. Translated: CASSYSTGEISYGYTF.

The rearrangement joins TRBV5-1 to TRBJ2-1, with 9 positions matching TRBD1. Germline V gives CDR1 SGHRS, CDR2 YFSETQ. The CDR3 sequence is 16 residues long. V shed 4 bases and J 8 bases; nucleotides not matched to a gene: 13. The CDR3 region has the DNA TGCGCCAGCAGCGCACTACAGGGGGCGCGAATAGATGAGCAGTTCTTC. As protein: CASSALQGARIDEQFF.

The rearrangement links TRBV6-5 to TRBJ2-7; D remains unclear. V was trimmed by 2 bases and J by 3 bases, leaving 8 bases between them. This CDR3 has 13 amino acids. The germline CDR1 and CDR2 sequences are MNHEY and SVGAGI. The CDR3 sequence: CASSYRLFYEQYF. The CDR3 nucleotides are TGTGCCAGCAGTTACCGCCTTTTCTACGAGCAGTACTTC.

CDR3 protein: CASSLHGENTEAFF. CDR3 nucleotides: TGTGCCAGCAGCTTACACGGGGAGAACACTGAAGCTTTCTTT. This chain connects TRBV13 to TRBJ1-1; D uncertain. The V gene's germline CDR1 is PRHDT and CDR2 FYEKMQ (reference sequence). This CDR3 has 14 residues. Trimming removed 2 bases from V and 1 base from J, with 8 bases in between.

J is TRBJ1-1 and V is TRBV6-1; TRBD1 is a possible D gene (6 bases). Germline loops: CDR1 MNHNS, CDR2 SASEGT. The CDR3 is 15 amino acids. The ends were cut back, 11 bases at V and 3 bases at J, with 22 bases in the middle. CDR3 region: CAGGGVQGWDTEAFF. The DNA of the CDR3 is TGTGCCGGAGGAGGCGTACAGGGATGGGACACTGAAGCTTTCTTT.

The V call is TRBV13, the J call TRBJ2-7, with 10 bases lining up with TRBD2. In germline, CDR1 is PRHDT, CDR2 FYEKMQ (reference sequence). Trimming at V came to 1 base and at J to 7 bases, leaving 7 bases not matched to a gene. This CDR3 is built from 15 residues. The CDR3 nucleotides read TGTGCCAGCAGCTTAGTGCTAGCGGGAGAGGAAGAGCAGTACTTC. It yields the protein CASSLVLAGEEEQYF.

The J gene is TRBJ2-3, the V gene TRBV4-3; D is perhaps TRBD2 (6 bases). V was trimmed by 3 bases and J by 0 bases, leaving 13 bases between them. The CDR3 sequence is 16 residues long. CDR1 and CDR2 from the germline V gene are LGHNA and YSLEER. The DNA of the CDR3 is TGCGCCAGCAGCCAGCAGGGCGGAGGGAGCACAGATACGCAGTATTTT. Amino acids: CASSQQGGGSTDTQYF.